This T cell receptor beta chain derives from a study of human thymus T cells. Study conclusions and caveats: Related studies noted strongly shared thymic repertoires across unrelated people. Apparent bias marked the V and J gene usage of thymic and blood repertoires.

Concerning this clone itself: Its specificity is unknown.

Thymic resections from corrective heart surgery supplied the tissue. Healthy Finnish infants undergoing corrective surgery for congenital heart defects provided the donor material. The method was immunoSEQ multiplex PCR; TCRdb's version includes in-frame clones alone and lacks a portion of them. The data show some 72,000 clones, 95% to 98% seen once. Trimming pared 6 bases from V and 5 bases from J, leaving 14 bases between. Germline V gene data show CDR1 as MNHEY and CDR2 as SMNVEV (reference sequence). The CDR3 extends over 14 amino acids. Sequencing was performed on thymus tissue. This chain connects TRBV27 to TRBJ2-1; the D gene is possibly TRBD2 (6 bases). The clonotype was recovered from a boy under two years old with a congenital heart defect but otherwise immunologically healthy. In nucleotides, the CDR3 is TGTGCCAGCAGCCCCGGGAGTAGCGACAATGAGCAGTTCTTC. Protein sequence: CASSPGSSDNEQFF.